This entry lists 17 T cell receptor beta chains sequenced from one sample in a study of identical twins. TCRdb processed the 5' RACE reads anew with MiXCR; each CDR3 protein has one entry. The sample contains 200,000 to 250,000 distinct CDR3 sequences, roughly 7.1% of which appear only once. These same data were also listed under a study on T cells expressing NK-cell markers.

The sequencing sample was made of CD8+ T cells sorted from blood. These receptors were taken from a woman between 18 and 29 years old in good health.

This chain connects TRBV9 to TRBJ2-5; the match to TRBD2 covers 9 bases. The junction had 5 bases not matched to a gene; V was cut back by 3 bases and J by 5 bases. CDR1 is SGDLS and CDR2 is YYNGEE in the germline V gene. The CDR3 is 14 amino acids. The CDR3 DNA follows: TGTGCCAGCAGCGCAAGCGGGAGGCGCGAGACCCAGTACTTC. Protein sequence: CASSASGRRETQYF.

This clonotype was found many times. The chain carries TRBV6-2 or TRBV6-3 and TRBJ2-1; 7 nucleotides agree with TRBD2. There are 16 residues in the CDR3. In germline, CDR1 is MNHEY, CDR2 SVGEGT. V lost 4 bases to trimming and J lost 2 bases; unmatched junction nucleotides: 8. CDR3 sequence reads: CASSFSPGRPYNEQFF. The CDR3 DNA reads TGTGCCAGCAGTTTCAGCCCCGGGAGGCCCTACAATGAGCAGTTCTTC.

For the CDR3, the DNA is TGTGCCAGCAGTGACCCGACAGCAGATACGCAGTATTTT. Protein sequence: CASSDPTADTQYF. The chain links TRBV28 to TRBJ2-3; D is possibly TRBD1 (5 bases). The ends were cut back, 5 bases at V and 4 bases at J, with 10 bases in the middle. This CDR3 has 13 residues. Germline V gives CDR1 MDHEN, CDR2 SYDVKM.

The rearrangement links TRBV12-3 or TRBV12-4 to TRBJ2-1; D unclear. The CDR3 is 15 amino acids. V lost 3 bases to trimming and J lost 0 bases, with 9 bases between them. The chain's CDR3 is CASSFGDPSYNEQFF. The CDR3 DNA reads TGTGCCAGCAGTTTCGGAGACCCCTCCTACAATGAGCAGTTCTTC.

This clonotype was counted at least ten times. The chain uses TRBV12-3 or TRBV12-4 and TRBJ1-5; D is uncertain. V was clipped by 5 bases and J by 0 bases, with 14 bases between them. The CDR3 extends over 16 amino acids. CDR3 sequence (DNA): TGTGCCAGCAGTCCCCCCGACACGGGTAGCAATCAGCCCCAGCATTTT. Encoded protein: CASSPPDTGSNQPQHF.

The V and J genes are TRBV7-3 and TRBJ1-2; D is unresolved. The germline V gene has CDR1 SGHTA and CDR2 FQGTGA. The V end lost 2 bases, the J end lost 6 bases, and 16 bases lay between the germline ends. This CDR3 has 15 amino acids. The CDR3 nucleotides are TGTGCCAGCAGCTTAGACCCCGTCAACCGGGATGGCTACACCTTC. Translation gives CASSLDPVNRDGYTF.

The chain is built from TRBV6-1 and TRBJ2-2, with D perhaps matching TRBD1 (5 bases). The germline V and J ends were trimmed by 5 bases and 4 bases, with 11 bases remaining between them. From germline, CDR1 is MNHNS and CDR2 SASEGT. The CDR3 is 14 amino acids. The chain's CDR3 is CASSTPTATGELFF. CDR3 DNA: TGTGCCAGCAGTACCCCGACAGCCACCGGGGAGCTGTTTTTT.

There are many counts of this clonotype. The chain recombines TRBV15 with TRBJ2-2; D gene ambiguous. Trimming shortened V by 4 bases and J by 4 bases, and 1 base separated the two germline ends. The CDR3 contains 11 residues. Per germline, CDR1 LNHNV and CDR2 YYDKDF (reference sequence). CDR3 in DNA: TGTGCCACCAGCACCACCGGGGAGCTGTTTTTT. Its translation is CATSTTGELFF.

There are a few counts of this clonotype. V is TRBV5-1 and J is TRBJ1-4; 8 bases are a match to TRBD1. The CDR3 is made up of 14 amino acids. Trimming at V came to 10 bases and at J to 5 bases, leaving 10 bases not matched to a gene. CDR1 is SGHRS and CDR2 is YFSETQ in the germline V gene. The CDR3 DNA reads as TGCGCCGGACGGACAGGGCGTTTAAATGAAAAACTGTTTTTT. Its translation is CAGRTGRLNEKLFF.

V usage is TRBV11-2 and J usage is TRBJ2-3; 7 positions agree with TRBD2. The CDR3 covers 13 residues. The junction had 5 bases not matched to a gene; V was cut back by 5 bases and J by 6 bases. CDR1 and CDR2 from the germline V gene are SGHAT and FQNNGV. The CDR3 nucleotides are TGTGCCAGCAGCCCCGGGGGAGGGGATACGCAGTATTTT. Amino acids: CASSPGGGDTQYF.

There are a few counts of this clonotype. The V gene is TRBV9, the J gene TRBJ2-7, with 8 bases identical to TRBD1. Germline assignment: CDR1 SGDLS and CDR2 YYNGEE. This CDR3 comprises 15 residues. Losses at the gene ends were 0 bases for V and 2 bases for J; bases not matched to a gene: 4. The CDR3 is CASSVVGDRTYEQYF. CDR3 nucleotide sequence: TGTGCCAGCAGCGTAGTGGGGGACAGGACCTACGAGCAGTACTTC.

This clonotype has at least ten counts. CDR3 protein: CASSSTTWNEQFF. For the CDR3, the DNA is TGTGCCAGCAGTTCGACCACCTGGAATGAGCAGTTCTTC. The rearrangement uses TRBV6-5 and TRBJ2-1; D remains unclear. V was shortened by 4 bases and J by 7 bases, with 11 bases between the two germline ends. This CDR3 has 13 amino acids. Germline CDR1 MNHEY, CDR2 SVGAGI.

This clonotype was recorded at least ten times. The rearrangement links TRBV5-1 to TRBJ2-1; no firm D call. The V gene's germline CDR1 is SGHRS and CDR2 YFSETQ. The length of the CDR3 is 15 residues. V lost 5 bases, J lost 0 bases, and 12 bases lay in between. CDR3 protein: CASSSDWGSYNEQFF. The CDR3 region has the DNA TGCGCCAGCAGTTCCGACTGGGGCTCCTACAATGAGCAGTTCTTC.

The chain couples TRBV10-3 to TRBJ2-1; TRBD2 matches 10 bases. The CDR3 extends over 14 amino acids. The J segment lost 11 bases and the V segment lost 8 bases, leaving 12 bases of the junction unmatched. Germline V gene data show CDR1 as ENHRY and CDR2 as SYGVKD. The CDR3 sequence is CAIEKSSGGHKQFF. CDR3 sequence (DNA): TGTGCCATCGAAAAGTCTAGCGGGGGCCACAAGCAGTTCTTC.

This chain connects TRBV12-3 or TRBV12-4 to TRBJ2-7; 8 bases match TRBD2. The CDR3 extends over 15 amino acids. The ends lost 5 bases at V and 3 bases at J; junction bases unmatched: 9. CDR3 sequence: CASSPRVAGYYEQYF. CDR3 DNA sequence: TGTGCCAGCAGTCCCCGGGTAGCGGGGTACTACGAGCAGTACTTC.

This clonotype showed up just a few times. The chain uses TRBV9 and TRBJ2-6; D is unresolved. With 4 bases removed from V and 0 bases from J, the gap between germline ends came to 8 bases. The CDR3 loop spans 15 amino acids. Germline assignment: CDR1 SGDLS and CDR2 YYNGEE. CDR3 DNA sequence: TGTGCCAGCAGCCCCCAACTCTCTGGGGCCAACGTCCTGACTTTC. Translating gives CASSPQLSGANVLTF.

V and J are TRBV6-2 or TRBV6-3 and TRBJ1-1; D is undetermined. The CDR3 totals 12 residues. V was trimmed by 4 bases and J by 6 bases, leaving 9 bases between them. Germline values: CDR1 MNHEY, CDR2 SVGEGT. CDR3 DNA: TGTGCCAGCAGTTTTGAGGAGGCTGAAGCTTTCTTT. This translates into CASSFEEAEAFF.